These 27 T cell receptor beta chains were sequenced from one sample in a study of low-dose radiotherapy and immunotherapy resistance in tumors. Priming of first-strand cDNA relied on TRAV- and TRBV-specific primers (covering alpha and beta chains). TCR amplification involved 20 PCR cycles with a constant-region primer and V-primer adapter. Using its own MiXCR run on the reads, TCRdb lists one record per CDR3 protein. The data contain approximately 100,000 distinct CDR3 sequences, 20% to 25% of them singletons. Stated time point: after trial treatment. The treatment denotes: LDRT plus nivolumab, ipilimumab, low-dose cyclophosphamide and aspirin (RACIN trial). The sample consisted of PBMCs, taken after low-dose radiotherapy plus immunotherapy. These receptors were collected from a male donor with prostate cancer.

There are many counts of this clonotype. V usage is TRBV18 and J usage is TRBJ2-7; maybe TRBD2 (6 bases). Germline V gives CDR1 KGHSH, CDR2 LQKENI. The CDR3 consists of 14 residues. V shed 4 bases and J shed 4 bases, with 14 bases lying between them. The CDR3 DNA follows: TGTGCCAGCTCACGGGGGGACCCAACTTACGAGCAGTACTTC. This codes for CASSRGDPTYEQYF.

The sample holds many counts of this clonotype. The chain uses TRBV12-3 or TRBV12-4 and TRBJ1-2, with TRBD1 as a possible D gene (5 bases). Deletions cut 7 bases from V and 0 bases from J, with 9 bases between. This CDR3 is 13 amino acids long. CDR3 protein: CASMLTANYGYTF. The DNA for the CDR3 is TGTGCCAGCATGTTGACAGCTAACTATGGCTACACCTTC.

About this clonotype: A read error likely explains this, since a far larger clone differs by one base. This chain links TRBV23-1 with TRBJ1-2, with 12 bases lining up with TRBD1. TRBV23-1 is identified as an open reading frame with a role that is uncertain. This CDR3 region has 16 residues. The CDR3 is CASSAAPGTGGNGYTF. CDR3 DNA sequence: TGTGCCAGCAGCGCGGCCCCAGGGACAGGGGGCAATGGCTACACCTTC.

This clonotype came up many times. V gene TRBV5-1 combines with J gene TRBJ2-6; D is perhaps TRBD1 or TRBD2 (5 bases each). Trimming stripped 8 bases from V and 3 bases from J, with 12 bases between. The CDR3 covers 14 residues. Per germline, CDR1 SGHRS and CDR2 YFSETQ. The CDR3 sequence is CASESGGGANVLTF. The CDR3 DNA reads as TGCGCCAGTGAGAGTGGGGGTGGGGCCAACGTCCTGACTTTC.

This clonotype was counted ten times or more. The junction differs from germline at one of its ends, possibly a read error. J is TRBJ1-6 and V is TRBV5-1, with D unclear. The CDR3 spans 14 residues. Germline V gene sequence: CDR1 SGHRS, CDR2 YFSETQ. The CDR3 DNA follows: TGTGCCAGCAGCTTGGAACAGTACAATTCACCCCTCCACTTT. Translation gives CASSLEQYNSPLHF.

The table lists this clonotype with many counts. The CDR3 loop reads CSALLAGGYQETQYF. In DNA form, the CDR3 reads TGCAGTGCTCTACTAGCGGGGGGGTACCAAGAGACCCAGTACTTC. The V call is TRBV20-1, the J call TRBJ2-5, with 13 bases matching TRBD2. The germline CDR1 and CDR2 sequences are DFQATT and SNEGSKA (reference sequence). V lost 5 bases, J lost 0 bases, and 3 bases stayed unmatched. The CDR3 has 15 residues.

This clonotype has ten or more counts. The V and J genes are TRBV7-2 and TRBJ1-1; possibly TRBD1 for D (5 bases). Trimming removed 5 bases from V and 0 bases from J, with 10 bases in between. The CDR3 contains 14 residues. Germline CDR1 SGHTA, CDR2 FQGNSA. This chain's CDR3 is CASSLWGVNTEAFF. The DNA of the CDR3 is TGTGCCAGCAGCCTCTGGGGGGTGAACACTGAAGCTTTCTTT.

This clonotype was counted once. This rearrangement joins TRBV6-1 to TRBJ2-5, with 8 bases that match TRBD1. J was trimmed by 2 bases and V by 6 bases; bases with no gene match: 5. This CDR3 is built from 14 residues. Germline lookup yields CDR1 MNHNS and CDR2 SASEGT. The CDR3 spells CASRPWTGQETQYF. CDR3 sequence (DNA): TGTGCCAGCAGACCCTGGACAGGGCAAGAGACCCAGTACTTC.

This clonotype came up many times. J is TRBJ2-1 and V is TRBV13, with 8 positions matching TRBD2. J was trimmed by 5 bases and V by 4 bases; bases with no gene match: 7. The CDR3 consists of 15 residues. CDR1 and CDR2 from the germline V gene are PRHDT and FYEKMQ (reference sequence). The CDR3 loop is CASSYLAGLNNEQFF. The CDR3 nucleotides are TGTGCCAGCAGCTACTTAGCGGGGCTAAACAATGAGCAGTTCTTC.

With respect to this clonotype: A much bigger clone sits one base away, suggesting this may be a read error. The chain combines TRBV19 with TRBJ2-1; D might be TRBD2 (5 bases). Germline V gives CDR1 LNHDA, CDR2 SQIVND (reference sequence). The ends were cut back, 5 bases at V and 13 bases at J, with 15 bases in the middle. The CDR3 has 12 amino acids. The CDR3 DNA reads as TGTGCCAGTAGTGACTCAGGAGGCATCCAGTTCTTC. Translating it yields CASSDSGGIQFF.

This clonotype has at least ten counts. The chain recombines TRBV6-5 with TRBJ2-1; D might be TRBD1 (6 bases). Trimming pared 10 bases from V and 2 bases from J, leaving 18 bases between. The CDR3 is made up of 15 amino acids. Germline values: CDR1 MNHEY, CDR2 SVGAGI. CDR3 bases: TGTGCCACAGGGACACATAAAAGCGCCTACAATGAGCAGTTCTTC. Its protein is CATGTHKSAYNEQFF.

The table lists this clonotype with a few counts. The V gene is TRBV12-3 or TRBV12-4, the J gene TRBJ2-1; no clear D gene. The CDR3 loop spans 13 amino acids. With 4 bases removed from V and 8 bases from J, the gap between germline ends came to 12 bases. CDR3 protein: CASSSMHGDEQFF. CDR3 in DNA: TGTGCCAGCAGTTCCATGCATGGAGATGAGCAGTTCTTC.

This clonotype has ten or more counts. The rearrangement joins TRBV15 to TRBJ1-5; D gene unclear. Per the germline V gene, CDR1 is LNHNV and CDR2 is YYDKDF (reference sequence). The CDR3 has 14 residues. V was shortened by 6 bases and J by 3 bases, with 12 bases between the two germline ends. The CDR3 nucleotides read TGTGCCACCAGAATTGGACCGTCCAATCAGCCCCAGCATTTT. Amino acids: CATRIGPSNQPQHF.

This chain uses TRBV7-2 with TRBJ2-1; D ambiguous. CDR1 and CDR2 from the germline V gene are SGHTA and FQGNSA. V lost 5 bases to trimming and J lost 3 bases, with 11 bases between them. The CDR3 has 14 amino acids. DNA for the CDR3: TGTGCCAGCAGCCTAAGTGACAACTACAATGAGCAGTTCTTC. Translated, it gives CASSLSDNYNEQFF.

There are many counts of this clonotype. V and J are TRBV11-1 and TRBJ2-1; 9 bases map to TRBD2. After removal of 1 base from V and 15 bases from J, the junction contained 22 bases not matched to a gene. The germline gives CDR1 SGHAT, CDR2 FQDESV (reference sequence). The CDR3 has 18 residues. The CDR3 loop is CASSLGSSFAGGPVVRFF. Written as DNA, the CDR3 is TGTGCCAGCAGCTTAGGGAGTAGCTTTGCGGGGGGGCCAGTAGTTCGGTTCTTC.

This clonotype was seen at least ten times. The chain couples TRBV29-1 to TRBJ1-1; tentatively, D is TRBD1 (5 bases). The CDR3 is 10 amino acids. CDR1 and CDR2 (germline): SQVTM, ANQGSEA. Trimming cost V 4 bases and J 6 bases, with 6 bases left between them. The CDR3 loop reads CSVGTSEAFF. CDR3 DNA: TGCAGCGTTGGGACATCTGAAGCTTTCTTT. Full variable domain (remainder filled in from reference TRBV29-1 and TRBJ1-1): SAVISQKPSRDICQRGTSLTIQCQVDSQVTMMFWYRQQPGQSLTLIATANQGSEATYESGFVIDKFPISRPNLTFSTLTVSNMSPEDSSIYLCSVGTSEAFFGQGTRLTVV.

CDR3 amino acids: CSAQTSGSTYNEQFF. In DNA form, the CDR3 reads TGCAGTGCCCAGACTAGCGGGTCGACCTACAATGAGCAGTTCTTC. V is TRBV20-1 and J is TRBJ2-1; 10 bases map to TRBD2. Germline CDR1 and CDR2: DFQATT and SNEGSKA (reference sequence). J was trimmed by 2 bases and V by 6 bases; bases with no gene match: 7. The CDR3 is 15 amino acids.

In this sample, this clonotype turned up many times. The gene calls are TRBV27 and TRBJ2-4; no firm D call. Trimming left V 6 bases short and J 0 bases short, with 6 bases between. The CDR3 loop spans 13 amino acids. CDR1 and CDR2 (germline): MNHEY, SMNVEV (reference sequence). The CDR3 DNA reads TGTGCCAGCAGCCCGTTAGCCAAAAACATTCAGTACTTC. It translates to CASSPLAKNIQYF.

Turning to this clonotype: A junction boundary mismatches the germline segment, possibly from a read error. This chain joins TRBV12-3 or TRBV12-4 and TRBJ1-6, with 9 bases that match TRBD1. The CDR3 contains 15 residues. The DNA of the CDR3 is TGTGTCAGCAGCCCACGACGACAGGGGGATTCACCCCTCCACTTT. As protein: CVSSPRRQGDSPLHF.

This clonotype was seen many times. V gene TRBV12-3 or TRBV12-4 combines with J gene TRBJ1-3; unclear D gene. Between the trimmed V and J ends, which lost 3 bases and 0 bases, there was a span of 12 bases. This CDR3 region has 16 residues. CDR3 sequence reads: CASSFEGKGSGNTIYF. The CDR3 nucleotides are TGTGCCAGCAGTTTTGAGGGTAAGGGCTCTGGAAACACCATATATTTT.

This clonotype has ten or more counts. CDR3 coding DNA: TGTGCCAGCAGCTCCTCAGGGCCGGACGGGGAGCTGTTTTTT. Its protein product is CASSSSGPDGELFF. The chain uses TRBV7-9 and TRBJ2-2; D possibly corresponds to TRBD1 (5 bases). Trimming removed 4 bases at V and 7 bases at J, with 13 bases between. The CDR3 contains 14 residues. Germline V gene sequence: CDR1 SEHNR, CDR2 FQNEAQ (reference sequence).

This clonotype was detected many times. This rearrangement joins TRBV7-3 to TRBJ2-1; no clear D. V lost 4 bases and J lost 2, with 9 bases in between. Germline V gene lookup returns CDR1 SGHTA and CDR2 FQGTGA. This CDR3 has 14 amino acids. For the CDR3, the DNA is TGTGCCAGCAGCTCAGGTCCGGCCTACAATGAGCAGTTCTTC. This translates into CASSSGPAYNEQFF.

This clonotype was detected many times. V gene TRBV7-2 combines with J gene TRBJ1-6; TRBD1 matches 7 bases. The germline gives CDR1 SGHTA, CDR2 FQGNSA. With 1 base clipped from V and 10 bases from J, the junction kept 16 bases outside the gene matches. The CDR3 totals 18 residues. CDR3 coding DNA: TGTGCCAGCAGCTTAGTGGGGGGGGGCAGGGGGGTCTTATCACCCCTCCACTTT. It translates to CASSLVGGGRGVLSPLHF.

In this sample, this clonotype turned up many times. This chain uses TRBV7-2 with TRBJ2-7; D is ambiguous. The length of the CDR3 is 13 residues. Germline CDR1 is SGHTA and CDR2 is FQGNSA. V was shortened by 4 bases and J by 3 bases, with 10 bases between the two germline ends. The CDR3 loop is CASSYRHFYEQYF. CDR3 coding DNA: TGTGCCAGCAGCTACCGACACTTCTACGAGCAGTACTTC.

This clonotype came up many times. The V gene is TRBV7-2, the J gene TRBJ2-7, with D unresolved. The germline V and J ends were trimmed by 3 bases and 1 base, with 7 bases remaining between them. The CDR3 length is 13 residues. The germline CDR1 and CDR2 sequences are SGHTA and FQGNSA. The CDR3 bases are TGTGCCAGCAGCTTCGGACGGTCCTACGAGCAGTACTTC. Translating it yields CASSFGRSYEQYF.

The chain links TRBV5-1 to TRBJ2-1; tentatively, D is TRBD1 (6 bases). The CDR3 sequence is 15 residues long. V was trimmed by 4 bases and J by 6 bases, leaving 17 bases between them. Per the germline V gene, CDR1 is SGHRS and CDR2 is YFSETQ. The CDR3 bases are TGCGCCAGCAGCCCACAGGGATCAAGCTTCAATGAGCAGTTCTTC. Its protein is CASSPQGSSFNEQFF.

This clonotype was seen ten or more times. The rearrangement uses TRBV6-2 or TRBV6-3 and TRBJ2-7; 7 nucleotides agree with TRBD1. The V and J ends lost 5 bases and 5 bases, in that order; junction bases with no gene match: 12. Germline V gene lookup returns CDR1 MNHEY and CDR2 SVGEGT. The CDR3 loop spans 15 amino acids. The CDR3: CASSVYPGTANEQYF. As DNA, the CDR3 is TGTGCCAGCAGTGTCTATCCCGGGACAGCCAACGAGCAGTACTTC.